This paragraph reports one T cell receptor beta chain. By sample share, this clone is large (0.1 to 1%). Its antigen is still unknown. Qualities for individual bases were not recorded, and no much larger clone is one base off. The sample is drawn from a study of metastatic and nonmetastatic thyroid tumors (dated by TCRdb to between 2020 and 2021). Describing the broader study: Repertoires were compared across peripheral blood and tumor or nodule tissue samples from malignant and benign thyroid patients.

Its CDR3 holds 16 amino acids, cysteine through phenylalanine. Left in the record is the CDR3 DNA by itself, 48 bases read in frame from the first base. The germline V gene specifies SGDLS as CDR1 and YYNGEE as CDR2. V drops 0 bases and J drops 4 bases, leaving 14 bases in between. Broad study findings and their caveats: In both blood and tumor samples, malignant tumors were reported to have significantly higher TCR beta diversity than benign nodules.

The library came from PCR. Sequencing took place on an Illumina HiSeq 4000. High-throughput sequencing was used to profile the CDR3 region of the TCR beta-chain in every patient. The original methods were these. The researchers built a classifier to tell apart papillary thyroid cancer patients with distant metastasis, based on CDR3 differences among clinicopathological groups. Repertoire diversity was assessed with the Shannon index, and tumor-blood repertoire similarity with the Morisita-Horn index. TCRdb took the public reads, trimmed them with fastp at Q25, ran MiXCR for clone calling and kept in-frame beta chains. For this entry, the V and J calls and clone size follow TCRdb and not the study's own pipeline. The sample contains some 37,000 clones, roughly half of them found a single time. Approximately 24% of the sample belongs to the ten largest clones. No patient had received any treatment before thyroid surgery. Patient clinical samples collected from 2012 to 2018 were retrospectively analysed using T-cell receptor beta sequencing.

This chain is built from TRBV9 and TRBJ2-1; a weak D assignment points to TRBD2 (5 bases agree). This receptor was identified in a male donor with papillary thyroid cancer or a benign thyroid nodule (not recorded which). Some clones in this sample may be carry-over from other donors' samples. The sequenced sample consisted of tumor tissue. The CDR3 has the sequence CASSVDSSGQYNEQFF. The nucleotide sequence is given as TGTGCCAGCAGCGTAGACTCAAGCGGCCAATACAATGAGCAGTTCTTC.